This is a list of T cell receptor beta chains from one sample in a study of CD8 T cells in Susac syndrome. TCRdb fed the immunoSEQ multiplex PCR reads into MiXCR, producing one record per CDR3 protein. The table lists 170,000 or so distinct CDR3 sequences, 85% to 95% of them singletons. Material: CD4+ T cells from PBMCs. The receptors were sampled from a human donor with Susac syndrome. Each CDR3 is given with its conserved first and last residue. Fields, in order: clone size, D gene, V gene, J gene, CDR3 DNA, CDR3 protein. A D gene is named only where the DNA matches it firmly. Expanded clones are given a class, and other clones once, few, many or no size at all.

>.|TRBD1|TRBV5-4|TRBJ1-2
TGTGCCAGCAGCTGGGCACAGGGGGCCCGTGGCTACACCTTC
CASSWAQGARGYTF
>.|.|TRBV6-2/TRBV6-3|TRBJ1-5
TGTGCCAGCAGCCGTCGGGATTTGGGGAATCAGCCCCAGCATTTT
CASSRRDLGNQPQHF
>few|TRBD1|TRBV5-4|TRBJ2-2
TGTGCCAGCAGCTGGGACAGTAACACCGGGGAGCTGTTTTTT
CASSWDSNTGELFF
>.|.|TRBV5-1|TRBJ1-5
TGCGCCAGCAGGTGGGACGGCCAAGCCAATCAGCCCCAGCATTTT
CASRWDGQANQPQHF
>.|.|TRBV9|TRBJ1-2
TGTGCCAGCAGCGTTGGTATGGGAAGGAAATCTAACTATGGCTACACCTTC
CASSVGMGRKSNYGYTF
>.|TRBD1|TRBV6-5|TRBJ1-6
TGTGCCAGCAGTTTCCCGGGACAGGGAAATTCACCCCTCCACTTT
CASSFPGQGNSPLHF
>.|.|TRBV3-1|TRBJ2-4
TGTGCCAGCAGCCAAAGTGAGACAGACAAAAACATTCAGTACTTC
CASSQSETDKNIQYF
>.|TRBD2|TRBV5-1|TRBJ2-6
TGCGCCAGCACCACTCGGGGGGAATCTGGGGCCAACGTCCTGACTTTC
CASTTRGESGANVLTF
>once|.|TRBV20-1|TRBJ2-5
TGCAGTGCCGGAACCTTTAGTGGCATCCTCCAAGAGACCCAGTACTTC
CSAGTFSGILQETQYF
>.|.|TRBV18|TRBJ2-5
TGTGCCAGCTCACCCAACGAAGAGACCCAGTACTTC
CASSPNEETQYF
>.|TRBD2|TRBV5-4|TRBJ2-5
TGTGCCAGCAGCTTCGACGGGACTAGCGGAGAGACCCAGTACTTC
CASSFDGTSGETQYF
>once|TRBD1|TRBV12-3/TRBV12-4|TRBJ1-1
TGTGCCAGCAGATTCGGGACAGTGAACACTGAAGCTTTCTTT
CASRFGTVNTEAFF
>.|.|TRBV10-3|TRBJ2-3
TGTGCCATCAGCCAGACAGATACGCAGTATTTT
CAISQTDTQYF
>once|TRBD1|TRBV13|TRBJ1-1
TGTGCCAGCAGCTTAGAATCAGGGGGCGAGAGAACTGAAGCTTTCTTT
CASSLESGGERTEAFF
>.|TRBD2|TRBV24-1|TRBJ2-1
TGTGCCACCAGTGTCACCGGGACTAGCGACCAGTTCTTC
CATSVTGTSDQFF
>once|TRBD1|TRBV9|TRBJ1-2
TGTGCCAGCACGAAAACAGGGGGCCTTGGCTACACCTTC
CASTKTGGLGYTF
>.|TRBD1|TRBV6-6|TRBJ2-5
TGTGCCAGCAGACTGGGACAGGGAGAGACCCAGTACTTC
CASRLGQGETQYF
>.|.|TRBV10-3|TRBJ2-7
TGTGCCATCAGTGGAGGTCCCGAGCAGTACTTC
CAISGGPEQYF
>.|.|TRBV9|TRBJ2-1
TGTGCCAGCAGCGTATTCGGGACGTACAATGAGCAGTTCTTC
CASSVFGTYNEQFF
>.|TRBD1|TRBV4-2|TRBJ2-7
TGTGCCAGCAGCCAAGAATATCGGCAGGGGGCCTACGAGCAGTACTTC
CASSQEYRQGAYEQYF
>.|TRBD2|TRBV20-1|TRBJ2-2
TGCAGTGCCCCTAGCGGGGGGGCTTCCGGGGAGCTGTTTTTT
CSAPSGGASGELFF
>once|TRBD1|TRBV5-1|TRBJ2-3
TGCGCCAGCAGCGCGGGACAGGGGGCAGGAGATACGCAGTATTTT
CASSAGQGAGDTQYF
>.|TRBD2|TRBV9|TRBJ2-7
TGTGCCAGCAGCGTAGAGGGGAGCGGGGGCCCTTTCTACGAGCAGTACTTC
CASSVEGSGGPFYEQYF
>.|TRBD1|TRBV7-2|TRBJ2-5
TGTGCCAGCACCATTACAGGGGTGGAGACCCAGTACTTC
CASTITGVETQYF
>.|TRBD2|TRBV6-5|TRBJ2-3
TGTGCCAGCAGACTAGCGGCCCCAGATACGCAGTATTTT
CASRLAAPDTQYF
>.|.|TRBV20-1|TRBJ2-1
TGCAGTGCCCTTAGGGGGGGGCGAGACAATGAGCAGTTCTTC
CSALRGGRDNEQFF
>.|.|TRBV5-6|TRBJ2-1
TGTGCCAGCAGCCGACCCTCTATCAATGAGCAGTTCTTC
CASSRPSINEQFF
>once|TRBD1|TRBV2|TRBJ1-6
TGTGCCAGCACCGGAGGGGGACAGTATAATTCACCCCTCCACTTT
CASTGGGQYNSPLHF
>.|.|TRBV3-1|TRBJ2-3
TGTGCCAGCAGCCACACTAGCTTCGACACAGATACGCAGTATTTT
CASSHTSFDTDTQYF
>.|.|TRBV5-1|TRBJ1-2
TGCGCCAGCAGCTTGGAGCACACCGAGGACGGCTACACCTTC
CASSLEHTEDGYTF
>.|TRBD1|TRBV20-1|TRBJ1-2
TGCAGTGCTAGAGATCGGAGGACAGGGGGCGGCTATGGCTACACCTTC
CSARDRRTGGGYGYTF
>.|.|TRBV5-4|TRBJ2-7
TGTGCCAGCAGCTTTCCCGGGACTGTTACTTCCTACGAGCAGTACTTC
CASSFPGTVTSYEQYF
>once|TRBD1|TRBV10-2|TRBJ1-5
TGCGCCAGCAGTGGGGGACAGGCGACGAATCAGCCCCAGCATTTT
CASSGGQATNQPQHF
>.|TRBD1|TRBV5-1|TRBJ2-7
TGCGCCAGCAGCTTGGTCTCGGGACAGGGCTACGAGCAGTACTTC
CASSLVSGQGYEQYF
>.|TRBD1|TRBV20-1|TRBJ2-5
TGCAGTGCTAGAGATCTTTCCGGGACAGGGGAGACCCAGTACTTC
CSARDLSGTGETQYF
>.|.|TRBV5-1|TRBJ1-2
TGCGCCAGCAGCTTGGACGACCTGCGGACCTACACCTTC
CASSLDDLRTYTF
>.|.|TRBV13|TRBJ2-7
TGTGCCAGCAGCTTAGCCAAGCGGAGCTACGAGCAGTACTTC
CASSLAKRSYEQYF
>.|TRBD1|TRBV2|TRBJ1-2
TGTGCCAGCAGCGGGACAGGGTATTGGGGCTACACCTTC
CASSGTGYWGYTF
>.|.|TRBV27|TRBJ1-5
TGTGCCAGCAGTTTATCTGCGGGGACTCAGCCCCAGCATTTT
CASSLSAGTQPQHF
>.|TRBD1|TRBV4-3|TRBJ2-4
TGCGCCAGCAGCCAAGACGCCCCAGTGACAGGGGGTTTTAACATTCAGTACTTC
CASSQDAPVTGGFNIQYF
>.|TRBD1|TRBV29-1|TRBJ1-5
TGCAGCGTTCGGGACAGGGGGCGCGGACAGCCCCAGCATTTT
CSVRDRGRGQPQHF
>.|.|TRBV2|TRBJ1-5
TGTGCCAGCAGGACAGAACTTAGCAATCAGCCCCAGCATTTT
CASRTELSNQPQHF
>.|.|TRBV6-5|TRBJ1-1
TGTGCCAGCAGTTACGCGGGAGACACTGAAGCTTTCTTT
CASSYAGDTEAFF
>.|.|TRBV3-1|TRBJ1-5
TGTGCCAGCAGCCAAGGTGCCGGGTGGCAGCCCCAGCATTTT
CASSQGAGWQPQHF
>.|TRBD2|TRBV7-9|TRBJ2-5
TGTGCCAGCAGTATGGCCCGGGGAGGGCTGCCCGATTTGGAGACCCAGTACTTC
CASSMARGGLPDLETQYF
>.|TRBD2|TRBV5-6|TRBJ2-5
TGTGCCAGCAGCCCACAGCGGGGGGATCAGTACTTC
CASSPQRGDQYF
>once|TRBD1|TRBV20-1|TRBJ2-7
TGCAGTGCTAGAGTCGGGACAGGGGGGGACGAGCAGTACTTC
CSARVGTGGDEQYF
>.|TRBD2|TRBV4-3|TRBJ2-4
TGCGCCAGCAGCCAAGACGGCGGGGGGGCCGGGAACATTCAGTACTTC
CASSQDGGGAGNIQYF
>.|TRBD1|TRBV29-1|TRBJ2-5
TGCAGCGTTGAAGTCCTCGGGACAGGGAGAGAGACCCAGTACTTC
CSVEVLGTGRETQYF
>.|.|TRBV7-2|TRBJ2-3
TGTGCCAGCAGCTTAGCTTTGGAAGCAGATACGCAGTATTTT
CASSLALEADTQYF
>.|TRBD2|TRBV29-1|TRBJ2-3
TGCAGCGTTGAGGGGGGGGTTAGCACAGATACGCAGTATTTT
CSVEGGVSTDTQYF
>.|.|TRBV5-5|TRBJ2-3
TGTGCCAGCAGCCGGAGATTTAGCGGCGCCACAGATACGCAGTATTTT
CASSRRFSGATDTQYF
>.|TRBD2|TRBV7-9|TRBJ2-5
TGTGCCAGCAGCTTCGGACTAGCGGGGGAAGAGACCCAGTACTTC
CASSFGLAGEETQYF
>.|TRBD1|TRBV7-9|TRBJ1-2
TGTGCCAGCAGCTCAGGACAGGGGCTTTATGGCTACACCTTC
CASSSGQGLYGYTF
>.|TRBD2|TRBV29-1|TRBJ2-1
TGCAGCGTTGTGTCTAGCGGGGGACTCTACAATGAGCAGTTCTTC
CSVVSSGGLYNEQFF
>.|.|TRBV20-1|TRBJ1-5
TGCAGTGCAAAGGACAGTTACGATCAGCCCCAGCATTTT
CSAKDSYDQPQHF
>.|.|TRBV7-9|TRBJ2-1
TGTGCCAGCAGCTTAGAGTCCTCCTACAATGAGCAGTTCTTC
CASSLESSYNEQFF
>.|.|TRBV5-1|TRBJ1-1
TGCGCCAGCAGTGCGAATACAGGTTCGAACACTGAAGCTTTCTTT
CASSANTGSNTEAFF
>.|.|TRBV5-1|TRBJ2-3
TGCGCCAGCAGCAGACATTCTGCGGATACGCAGTATTTT
CASSRHSADTQYF